These T cell receptor beta chains were read from a single sample in a study of molecular identifiers for immune sequencing clone quantification. Using its own MiXCR run on the PCR reads, TCRdb lists one record per CDR3 protein. The table records over 600,000 distinct CDR3 sequences, less than 20% of them present only once. Sequences were obtained from naive CD8+ T cells from blood, with Jurkat cell RNA spiked in. These receptors originate from a human donor in good health. Some libraries in this study had Jurkat cell RNA spiked in. Each CDR3 is given with its conserved first and last residue. Fields, in order: CDR3 protein, CDR3 DNA, clone size, V gene, J gene, D gene. D genes are given only for firm matches. A row's size may be missing; if present it is once, few, many or a size class.

CDR3: CASSLRLGQTNTEAFF
DNA: TGTGCCAGCAGCTTGCGGTTGGGACAAACGAACACTGAAGCTTTCTTT
size: few
V: TRBV5-5
J: TRBJ1-1
D: .

CDR3: CASRLGTSGSYEQFF
DNA: TGTGCCAGCAGATTAGGGACTAGCGGGAGCTATGAGCAGTTCTTC
size: .
V: TRBV3-1
J: TRBJ2-1
D: TRBD2

CDR3: CATSRGLAGTGTGELFF
DNA: TGTGCCACCAGCAGAGGACTAGCGGGGACGGGCACCGGGGAGCTGTTTTTT
size: .
V: TRBV15
J: TRBJ2-2
D: TRBD2

CDR3: CASSYPPRSGRGVTDTQYF
DNA: TGTGCCAGCAGTTACCCGCCTCGGTCCGGGAGGGGTGTGACAGATACGCAGTATTTT
size: few
V: TRBV6-2/TRBV6-3
J: TRBJ2-3
D: TRBD2

CDR3: CASSFRDSGQPQHF
DNA: TGTGCCAGCAGCTTCCGGGACAGCGGTCAGCCCCAGCATTTT
size: many
V: TRBV13
J: TRBJ1-5
D: TRBD1

CDR3: CASSFRVGTAMNTEAFF
DNA: TGTGCCAGCAGCTTTAGGGTCGGGACAGCCATGAACACTGAAGCTTTCTTT
size: many
V: TRBV7-9
J: TRBJ1-1
D: TRBD1

CDR3: CASKGGMENQPQHF
DNA: TGTGCCAGCAAGGGAGGAATGGAAAATCAGCCCCAGCATTTT
size: many
V: TRBV27
J: TRBJ1-5
D: .

CDR3: CASSQAGIYTDTQYF
DNA: TGTGCCAGCAGCCAAGCGGGAATTTACACAGATACGCAGTATTTT
size: many
V: TRBV7-9
J: TRBJ2-3
D: TRBD2

CDR3: CSVAADSGANVLTF
DNA: TGCAGCGTTGCTGCGGACTCTGGGGCCAACGTCCTGACTTTC
size: many
V: TRBV29-1
J: TRBJ2-6
D: .

CDR3: CASSEWVGTYNEQFF
DNA: TGTGCCAGCAGTGAGTGGGTAGGGACCTACAATGAGCAGTTCTTC
size: many
V: TRBV2
J: TRBJ2-1
D: .

CDR3: CATLAESADTQYF
DNA: TGTGCCACCTTAGCGGAATCCGCAGATACGCAGTATTTT
size: many
V: TRBV10-3
J: TRBJ2-3
D: .

CDR3: CASSLASGSTNEQYF
DNA: TGTGCCAGCAGCTTGGCAAGCGGGAGTACCAACGAGCAGTACTTC
size: many
V: TRBV5-6
J: TRBJ2-7
D: TRBD2

CDR3: CASSQGQGSCEQYF
DNA: TGCGCCAGCAGCCAAGGACAGGGGTCCTGCGAGCAGTACTTC
size: few
V: TRBV4-1
J: TRBJ2-7
D: TRBD1

CDR3: CASSEWGTETQYF
DNA: TGTGCCAGCAGTGAATGGGGCACGGAGACCCAGTACTTC
size: many
V: TRBV6-1
J: TRBJ2-5
D: .

CDR3: CASSEAQEQETQYF
DNA: TGTGCCAGCAGTGAAGCCCAGGAGCAGGAGACCCAGTACTTC
size: many
V: TRBV2
J: TRBJ2-5
D: .

CDR3: CASSPRGPTDTQYF
DNA: TGTGCCAGCAGCCCCAGGGGTCCCACAGATACGCAGTATTTT
size: few
V: TRBV12-3/TRBV12-4
J: TRBJ2-3
D: .

CDR3: CAISGQGYEQYF
DNA: TGTGCCATCTCGGGACAGGGCTACGAGCAGTACTTC
size: many
V: TRBV7-9
J: TRBJ2-7
D: TRBD1

CDR3: CSVTFGTLYEQYF
DNA: TGCAGCGTTACTTTCGGGACACTTTACGAGCAGTACTTC
size: many
V: TRBV29-1
J: TRBJ2-7
D: .

CDR3: CASSVVSTDTQYF
DNA: TGTGCCAGCAGCGTAGTTTCAACAGATACGCAGTATTTT
size: many
V: TRBV9
J: TRBJ2-3
D: .

CDR3: CASSQEPSGTYEQYF
DNA: TGCGCCAGCAGCCAAGAACCTAGCGGGACCTACGAGCAGTACTTC
size: .
V: TRBV4-1
J: TRBJ2-7
D: TRBD2

CDR3: CSARDWQGASQPQHF
DNA: TGCAGTGCTAGAGATTGGCAGGGGGCAAGTCAGCCCCAGCATTTT
size: few
V: TRBV20-1
J: TRBJ1-5
D: TRBD1

CDR3: CASSLKGQGARTQYF
DNA: TGTGCCAGCAGCTTAAAGGGACAGGGAGCTCGTACGCAGTATTTT
size: many
V: TRBV13
J: TRBJ2-3
D: TRBD1

CDR3: CASSFGQGPDTQYF
DNA: TGTGCCAGCAGCTTCGGACAGGGGCCAGATACGCAGTATTTT
size: many
V: TRBV13
J: TRBJ2-3
D: TRBD1